This TCR beta chain stems from a study of PD-1 blockade in classical Hodgkin lymphoma (dated by TCRdb to 2019 to 2021). About the full investigation: To define a peripheral blood immune signature of response to PD-1 blockade in classical Hodgkin lymphoma, the study combined TCR beta sequencing with CyTOF.

To note about this clone: Its antigen target is currently unknown. No base-level quality is on record; no much larger clone is a single base apart.

The Qiagen DNeasy kit was used to extract genomic DNA from unsorted PBMCs and from the negatively selected CD4+ and CD8+ fractions. TCR beta CDR3 regions were subjected to amplification by immunoSEQ multiplex PCR with primers that anneal to V and J segments. A synthetic immune receptor repertoire was used to minimize amplification bias, and remaining bias was computationally removed after sequencing. The source study handled its data this way. Custom Python scripts were used to quantify repertoire diversity as the Shannon entropy index. Unsorted, CD4+ and CD8+ repertoires were analyzed separately, except for combined analyses in which CD4+ and CD8+ sequences were merged in silico. TCRdb mirrors the immuneACCESS table, restricted to in-frame sequences. Some clones are absent from its copies; in checked studies, under half trace to an unresolved V gene, and the reason for the others is unknown. From that table come the V and J calls and clone size; the DNA was used to work out D and trimming. This sample comprises roughly 70,000 clones, about 93% of them detected only once. The ten most abundant clones make up around 2.5% of the sample.

Per the publication, the time point label means: newly diagnosed, previously untreated cHL patient sample. As a comparison group for the relapsed/refractory trial patients, PBMCs from patients with newly diagnosed, previously untreated classical Hodgkin lymphoma were sequenced. Peripheral blood was collected in 8 mL Vacutainer Cell Preparation Tubes, from which PBMCs were isolated by centrifugation and then cryopreserved. V is cut by 5 bases and J by 4 bases, and the space between the germline ends is 20 bases. Based on the germline V gene, the CDR1 and CDR2 sequences are ENHRY and SYGVKD. Its CDR3 holds 16 amino acids, cysteine through phenylalanine. Only the CDR3 region is kept as DNA, spanning 48 bases read in frame from base 1. Summary of the overall study and its limitations: Baseline TCR diversity was reported as lower in newly diagnosed patients than in healthy donors, and lower still in relapsed/refractory patients. Only a single clinical trial cohort was studied, and what caused the repertoire differences, possibly disease activity or prior therapy, remained undefined.

The sequence joins TRBV10-3 to TRBJ1-1; a weak D assignment points to TRBD1 (6 bases agree). This TCR was sampled from a human donor with classical Hodgkin lymphoma. Specimen: peripheral blood mononuclear cells (PBMCs). The CDR3 region reads CAISPLQGGGGTEAFF. Here is the DNA: TGTGCCATCAGTCCGTTACAGGGAGGGGGGGGCACTGAAGCTTTCTTT.